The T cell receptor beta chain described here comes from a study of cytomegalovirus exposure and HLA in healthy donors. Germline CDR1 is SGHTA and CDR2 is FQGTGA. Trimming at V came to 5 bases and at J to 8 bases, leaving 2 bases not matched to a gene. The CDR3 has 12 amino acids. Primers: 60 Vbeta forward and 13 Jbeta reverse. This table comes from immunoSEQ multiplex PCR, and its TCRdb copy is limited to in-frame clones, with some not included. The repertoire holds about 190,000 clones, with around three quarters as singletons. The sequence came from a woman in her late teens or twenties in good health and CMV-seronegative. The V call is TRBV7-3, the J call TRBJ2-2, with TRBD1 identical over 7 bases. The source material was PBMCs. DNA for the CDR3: TGTGCCAGCAGCATGGGACAGGGGGAGCTGTTTTTT. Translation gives CASSMGQGELFF.